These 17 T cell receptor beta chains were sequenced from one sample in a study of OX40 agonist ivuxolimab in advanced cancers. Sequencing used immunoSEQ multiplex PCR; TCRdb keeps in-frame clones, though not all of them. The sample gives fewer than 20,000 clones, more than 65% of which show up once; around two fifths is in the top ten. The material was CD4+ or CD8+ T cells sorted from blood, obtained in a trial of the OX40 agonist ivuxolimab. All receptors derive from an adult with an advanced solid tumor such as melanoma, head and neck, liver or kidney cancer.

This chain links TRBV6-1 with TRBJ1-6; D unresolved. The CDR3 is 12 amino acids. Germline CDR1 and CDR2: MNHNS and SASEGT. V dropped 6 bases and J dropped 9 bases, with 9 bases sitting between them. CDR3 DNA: TGTGCCAGCAGCTACATTTCTTCACCCCTCCACTTT. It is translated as CASSYISSPLHF.

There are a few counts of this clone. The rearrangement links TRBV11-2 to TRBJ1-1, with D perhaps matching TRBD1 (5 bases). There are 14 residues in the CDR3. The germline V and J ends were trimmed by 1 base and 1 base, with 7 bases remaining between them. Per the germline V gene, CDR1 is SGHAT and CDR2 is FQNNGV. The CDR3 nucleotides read TGTGCCAGCAGCTTAGCAGGGACGAACACTGAAGCTTTCTTT. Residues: CASSLAGTNTEAFF.

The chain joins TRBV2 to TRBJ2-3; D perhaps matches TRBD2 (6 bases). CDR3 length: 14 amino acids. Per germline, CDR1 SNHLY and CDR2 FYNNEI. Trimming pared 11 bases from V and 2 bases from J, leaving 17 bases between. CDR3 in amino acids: CAGRDSAITDTQYF. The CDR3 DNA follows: TGTGCCGGCCGGGACTCCGCAATCACAGATACGCAGTATTTT.

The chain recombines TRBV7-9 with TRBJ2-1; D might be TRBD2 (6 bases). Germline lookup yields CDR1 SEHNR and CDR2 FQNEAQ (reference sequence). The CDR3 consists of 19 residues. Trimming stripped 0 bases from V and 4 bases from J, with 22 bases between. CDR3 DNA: TGTGCCAGCAGCTTAGCGCCGGGAGTTACCACCGGGGGTTACAATGAGCAGTTCTTC. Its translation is CASSLAPGVTTGGYNEQFF.

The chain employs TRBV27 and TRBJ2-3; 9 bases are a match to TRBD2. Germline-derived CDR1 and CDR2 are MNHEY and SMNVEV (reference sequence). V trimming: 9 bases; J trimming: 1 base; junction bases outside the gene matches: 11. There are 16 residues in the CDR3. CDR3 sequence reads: CASSPEVAGGTDTQYF. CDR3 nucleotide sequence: TGTGCCAGTAGCCCCGAGGTAGCGGGGGGCACAGATACGCAGTATTTT.

CDR3 DNA sequence: TGTGCCAGCAGTGACAGGGGCGAGCAGTACTTC. It yields the protein CASSDRGEQYF. J is TRBJ2-7 and V is TRBV28, with 8 positions matching TRBD1. CDR1 is MDHEN and CDR2 is SYDVKM in the germline V gene. The CDR3 sequence is 11 residues long. The junction had 0 bases not matched to a gene; V was cut back by 5 bases and J by 6 bases.

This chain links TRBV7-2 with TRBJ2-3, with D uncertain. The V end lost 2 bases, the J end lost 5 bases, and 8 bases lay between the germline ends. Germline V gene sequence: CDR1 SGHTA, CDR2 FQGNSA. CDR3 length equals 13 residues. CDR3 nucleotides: TGTGCCAGCAGCTTACTACAAAAAGATACGCAGTATTTT. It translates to CASSLLQKDTQYF.

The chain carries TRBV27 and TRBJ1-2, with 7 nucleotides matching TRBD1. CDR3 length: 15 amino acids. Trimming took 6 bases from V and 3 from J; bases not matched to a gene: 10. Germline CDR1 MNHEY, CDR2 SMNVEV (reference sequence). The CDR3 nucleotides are TGTGCCAGCAGCTTGCGGGGGACAGCCTACTATGGCTACACCTTC. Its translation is CASSLRGTAYYGYTF.

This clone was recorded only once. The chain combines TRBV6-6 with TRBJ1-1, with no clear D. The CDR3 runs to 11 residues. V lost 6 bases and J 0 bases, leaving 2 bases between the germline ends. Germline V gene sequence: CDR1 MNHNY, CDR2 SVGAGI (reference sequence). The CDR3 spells CASRVNTEAFF. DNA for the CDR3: TGTGCCAGCAGAGTGAACACTGAAGCTTTCTTT.

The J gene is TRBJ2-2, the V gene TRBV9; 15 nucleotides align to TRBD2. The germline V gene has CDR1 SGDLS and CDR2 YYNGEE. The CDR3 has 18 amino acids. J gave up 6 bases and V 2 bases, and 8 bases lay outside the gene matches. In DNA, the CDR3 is TGTGCCAGCAGCGTCGGGACTAGCGGGGGGCATGGGCCCGGGGAGCTGTTTTTT. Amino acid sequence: CASSVGTSGGHGPGELFF.

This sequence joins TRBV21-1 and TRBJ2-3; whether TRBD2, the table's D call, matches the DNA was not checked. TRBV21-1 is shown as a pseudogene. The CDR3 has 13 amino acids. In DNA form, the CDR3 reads TGTGCCAGCAGCCCCAGGGAGGCAGATACGCAGTATTTT. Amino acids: CASSPREADTQYF.

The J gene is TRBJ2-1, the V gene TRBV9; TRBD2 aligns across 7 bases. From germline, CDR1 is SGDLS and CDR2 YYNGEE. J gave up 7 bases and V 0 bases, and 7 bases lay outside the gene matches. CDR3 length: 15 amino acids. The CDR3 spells CASSVAGGGGNEQFF. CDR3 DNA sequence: TGTGCCAGCAGCGTAGCTGGGGGGGGAGGGAATGAGCAGTTCTTC.

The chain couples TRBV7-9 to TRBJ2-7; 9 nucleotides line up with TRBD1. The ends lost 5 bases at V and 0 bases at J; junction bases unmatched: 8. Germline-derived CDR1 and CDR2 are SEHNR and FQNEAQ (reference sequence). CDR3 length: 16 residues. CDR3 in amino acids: CASSRMGQGASYEQYF. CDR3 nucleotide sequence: TGTGCCAGCAGCCGAATGGGACAGGGAGCCTCCTACGAGCAGTACTTC.

The CDR3 sequence: CASSQPSEGYTEAFF. In DNA, the CDR3 is TGTGCCAGCAGCCAACCCTCCGAGGGATACACTGAAGCTTTCTTT. The V call is TRBV4-2, the J call TRBJ1-1; D not resolved. This CDR3 contains 15 residues. Germline lookup yields CDR1 LGHNA and CDR2 YNFKEQ. Trimming removed 2 bases from V and 3 bases from J, with 13 bases in between.

CDR3 sequence (DNA): TGTGCCAGCAGCGGTCGAGGGGCCCAGTACTTC. It yields the protein CASSGRGAQYF. J is TRBJ2-5 and V is TRBV4-2; D might be TRBD1 or TRBD2, each matching 5 bases. CDR3 length: 11 amino acids. Germline CDR1 and CDR2: LGHNA and YNFKEQ. The V end lost 5 bases, the J end lost 9 bases, and 10 bases lay between the germline ends.

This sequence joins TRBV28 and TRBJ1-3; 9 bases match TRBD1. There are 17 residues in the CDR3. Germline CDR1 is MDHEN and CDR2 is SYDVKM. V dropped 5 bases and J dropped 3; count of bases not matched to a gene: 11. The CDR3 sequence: CASSRAHRGRVGNTIYF. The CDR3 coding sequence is TGTGCCAGCAGTCGAGCCCACAGGGGGCGAGTTGGAAACACCATATATTTT.

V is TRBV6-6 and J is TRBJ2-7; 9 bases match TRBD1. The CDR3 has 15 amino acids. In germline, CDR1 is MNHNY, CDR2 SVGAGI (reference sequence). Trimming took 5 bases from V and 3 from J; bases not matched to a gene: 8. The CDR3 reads CASSLYPGQGYEQYF. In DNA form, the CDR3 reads TGTGCCAGCAGTCTTTATCCGGGACAGGGCTACGAGCAGTACTTC.